The sequence of this T cell receptor (beta chain) was determined in a study of cytomegalovirus exposure and HLA in healthy donors. V was trimmed by 6 bases and J by 5 bases, leaving 11 bases between them. This CDR3 has 13 residues. CDR1 and CDR2 (germline): WSHSY, SAAADI. PCR amplification relied on 60 Vbeta primers (plus 13 Jbeta primers). The assay was immunoSEQ multiplex PCR, and TCRdb's table has in-frame clones only and misses some. Found here are more than 100,000 clones, around 79% of them singletons; the top ten hold around 3.9%. This clonotype originated in a woman aged 40 to 50 in good health and CMV-seronegative. The chain employs TRBV10-2 and TRBJ1-5, with D possibly being TRBD1 (6 bases). The sequencing sample was made of PBMCs. The CDR3 DNA sequence: TGCGCCAGCAGCGGACAGAGAGATCAGCCCCAGCATTTT. Translated, it gives CASSGQRDQPQHF.